One and the same sample provided the 10 T cell receptor beta chains below, sequenced in a study of HIV-infected patients and healthy controls. TCRdb passed the 5' RACE reads through MiXCR, listing each CDR3 protein once. The table records about 64,000 distinct CDR3 sequences, roughly 21% of them present only once. Sequenced sample: CD4+ T cells from blood. The receptors shown here come from a human donor in good health.

This clonotype showed up many times. V usage is TRBV7-2 and J usage is TRBJ2-7, with no clear D. Per germline, CDR1 SGHTA and CDR2 FQGNSA. Trimming removed 3 bases at V and 3 bases at J, with 3 bases between. This CDR3 spans 11 amino acids. As DNA, the CDR3 is TGTGCCAGCAGCTTCTACTACGAGCAGTACTTC. It specifies CASSFYYEQYF.

The chain combines TRBV19 with TRBJ1-2, with 12 bases lining up with TRBD1. Trimming cost V 4 bases and J 4 bases; bases outside gene matches: 1. The CDR3 has 14 amino acids. Germline loops: CDR1 LNHDA, CDR2 SQIVND (reference sequence). The CDR3 coding sequence is TGTGCCAGTAGTACGGGACAGGGGGCCTATGGCTACACCTTC. Translation: CASSTGQGAYGYTF.

This clonotype was seen many times. The chain couples TRBV12-3 or TRBV12-4 to TRBJ2-7; 9 positions match TRBD2. V lost 7 bases and J lost 0; bases outside the gene matches: 4. The CDR3 is made up of 14 amino acids. CDR3 DNA sequence: TGTGCCAGCAATAGCGGGGGTAGCTCCTACGAGCAGTACTTC. The encoded protein is CASNSGGSSYEQYF.

This clonotype came up many times. The rearrangement joins TRBV9 to TRBJ1-6, with 8 nucleotides matching TRBD1. The CDR3 length is 16 residues. J was trimmed by 10 bases and V by 6 bases; bases with no gene match: 15. The germline gives CDR1 SGDLS, CDR2 YYNGEE. The CDR3 DNA sequence: TGTGCCAGCACCAAGATGACAGGGGTTTCGGAGTCACCCCTCCACTTT. As protein: CASTKMTGVSESPLHF.

V is TRBV7-2 and J is TRBJ1-2, with a possible D match to TRBD1 (5 bases). Germline V gives CDR1 SGHTA, CDR2 FQGNSA. V lost 1 base and J lost 5, with 11 bases in between. The CDR3 has 14 amino acids. CDR3 DNA: TGTGCCAGCAGCTTAGGGGGCAATGTTTATGGCTACACCTTC. Translated, it gives CASSLGGNVYGYTF.

This clonotype was observed at least ten times. V gene TRBV29-1 combines with J gene TRBJ2-5; 8 bases line up with TRBD1. The CDR3 sequence is 12 residues long. Germline V gives CDR1 SQVTM, CDR2 ANQGSEA. The V gene end was trimmed by 2 bases and the J gene end by 4 bases; junction bases not matched to a gene: 0. The CDR3 DNA is TGCAGCGTTGAACAGGGGGCAGAGACCCAGTACTTC. Translation gives CSVEQGAETQYF.

This clonotype was recorded a few times. V usage is TRBV7-8 and J usage is TRBJ2-1; TRBD2 matches 10 bases. This CDR3 contains 16 residues. CDR1 SGHVS and CDR2 FQNEAQ come from the germline V gene. The V and J ends lost 5 bases and 0 bases, in that order; junction bases with no gene match: 4. CDR3 loop: CASSPASGSSYNEQFF. The CDR3 bases are TGTGCCAGCAGCCCCGCTAGCGGGAGCTCCTACAATGAGCAGTTCTTC.

The chain links TRBV6-6 to TRBJ2-1, with D possibly being TRBD1 or TRBD2 (7 bases each). V was clipped by 8 bases and J by 7 bases, with 18 bases between them. This CDR3 region has 14 residues. CDR1 and CDR2 from the germline V gene are MNHNY and SVGAGI (reference sequence). CDR3 DNA sequence: TGTGCCAGCTGGGAGGGGGCGGGGAGAAATGAGCAGTTCTTC. This encodes CASWEGAGRNEQFF.

This clonotype was seen only a few times. This sequence joins TRBV27 and TRBJ2-5; 12 nucleotides agree with TRBD1. The CDR3 spans 15 residues. Looked up from germline, CDR1 is MNHEY and CDR2 is SMNVEV (reference sequence). After removal of 4 bases from V and 5 bases from J, the junction contained 5 bases not matched to a gene. This chain's CDR3 is CASSSGTGGAETQYF. The CDR3 nucleotides are TGTGCCAGCAGTTCCGGGACAGGGGGCGCGGAGACCCAGTACTTC.

This clonotype was detected ten times or more. This chain joins TRBV6-5 and TRBJ2-5; tentative D call: TRBD1 (6 bases). V dropped 6 bases and J dropped 2 bases, with 13 bases sitting between them. Germline V lookup: CDR1 MNHEY, CDR2 SVGAGI. CDR3 length: 14 residues. The CDR3 region is CASRGQRTQETQYF. The CDR3 DNA reads as TGTGCCAGCAGAGGACAGCGCACTCAAGAGACCCAGTACTTC.